These 15 T cell receptor beta chains were all obtained from the same sample, sequenced in a study of molecular identifiers for immune sequencing clone quantification. TCRdb passed the PCR reads through MiXCR, listing each CDR3 protein once. The data show over 300,000 distinct CDR3 sequences, with 24% seen just once and 0.65% to 0.75% held by the top ten. The sample consisted of naive CD8+ T cells from blood, with Jurkat cell RNA spiked in. The subset was: FACS-sorted CD8+CD4-CCR7+CD45RA+ naive T cells. The receptors were gathered from a human donor in good health. Some libraries in this study had Jurkat cell RNA spiked in.

In the case of this clonotype: A much bigger clone sits one base away, suggesting this may be a read error. This rearrangement joins TRBV29-1 to TRBJ1-1; TRBD1 might be the D (5 bases). From germline, CDR1 is SQVTM and CDR2 ANQGSEA. The CDR3 totals 13 residues. This CDR3 reads CSVGYGAGTGAFF. CDR3 in DNA: TGCAGCGTTGGTTACGGGGCCGGCACTGGAGCTTTCTTT.

There are a few counts of this clonotype. The V gene is TRBV2, the J gene TRBJ1-2, with unresolved D. The V gene lost 8 bases and the J gene lost 5 bases, with 18 bases spanning the gap. Per the germline V gene, CDR1 is SNHLY and CDR2 is FYNNEI. The CDR3 length is 14 residues. The CDR3 sequence: CASSGMTEAYGYTF. The CDR3 DNA reads as TGTGCCAGCTCGGGGATGACGGAGGCTTATGGCTACACCTTC.

This clonotype was seen repeatedly, ten times or more. The J gene is TRBJ1-1, the V gene TRBV5-4; no clear D gene. V gave up 4 bases and J gave up 5 bases, with 21 bases separating them. This CDR3 spans 16 amino acids. CDR1 is SGHNT and CDR2 is YYREEE in the germline V gene (reference sequence). CDR3 nucleotides: TGTGCCAGCAGCCCCACGATGGGCCTGGGGAGAACTGAAGCTTTCTTT. Its protein product is CASSPTMGLGRTEAFF.

This sequence joins TRBV30 and TRBJ2-1; 7 bases agree with TRBD2. Germline V gene data show CDR1 as GTSNPN and CDR2 as SVGIG (reference sequence). The V gene end was trimmed by 0 bases and the J gene end by 0 bases; junction bases not matched to a gene: 2. The CDR3 is made up of 15 amino acids. The DNA for the CDR3 is TGTGCCTGGAGTGTGCTAGCGGTCTCCTACAATGAGCAGTTCTTC. This gives the protein CAWSVLAVSYNEQFF. The entire variable domain, with the rest obtained from reference TRBV30 and TRBJ2-1, is as follows: SQTIHQWPATLVQPVGSPLSLECTVEGTSNPNLYWYRQAAGRGLQLLFYSVGIGQISSEVPQNLSASRPQDRQFILSSKKLLLSDSGFYLCAWSVLAVSYNEQFFGPGTRLTVL.

V gene TRBV13 combines with J gene TRBJ2-7, with 9 bases that match TRBD1. This CDR3 has 15 amino acids. Germline values: CDR1 PRHDT, CDR2 FYEKMQ (reference sequence). Trimming at V came to 1 base and at J to 3 bases, leaving 4 bases not matched to a gene. The CDR3, as DNA: TGTGCCAGCAGCTTAGTGACAGGGGGTTTCTACGAGCAGTACTTC. Encoded protein: CASSLVTGGFYEQYF.

The rearrangement links TRBV12-3 or TRBV12-4 to TRBJ1-4, with D perhaps matching TRBD1 (6 bases). Trimming took 6 bases from V and 7 from J, leaving 15 bases between them. This CDR3 region has 14 residues. The CDR3 spells CASSLQGPVEKLFF. CDR3 DNA sequence: TGTGCCAGCAGCCTACAGGGCCCAGTTGAAAAACTGTTTTTT.

This clonotype was detected many times. The chain couples TRBV29-1 to TRBJ2-2; 9 positions agree with TRBD1. Germline loops: CDR1 SQVTM, CDR2 ANQGSEA. This CDR3 spans 13 amino acids. V shed 6 bases, J shed 5 bases, and the junction held 4 bases outside the gene matches. CDR3 DNA sequence: TGCAGCGTGGGACAGGGTGCAACCGGGGAGCTGTTTTTT. Its translation: CSVGQGATGELFF.

A remark on this clonotype: This sequence may be a read error, since a much larger clone differs from it by one base. This CDR3 is CASGLGTHKAFF. In nucleotides, the CDR3 is TGTGCCAGCGGCTTAGGGACGCATAAAGCTTTCTTT. V and J are TRBV7-9 and TRBJ1-1, with TRBD1 as a possible D gene (5 bases). CDR1 is SEHNR and CDR2 is FQNEAQ in the germline V gene (reference sequence). This CDR3 contains 12 residues. Drawing the rest from reference TRBV7-9 and TRBJ1-1, the complete variable domain is DTGVSQNPRHKITKRGQNVTFRCDPISEHNRLYWYRQTLGQGPEFLTYFQNEAQLEKSRLLSDRFSAERPKGSFSTLEIQRTEQGDSAMYLCASGLGTHKAFFGQGTRLTVV.

This chain uses TRBV2 with TRBJ1-3; no reliable D call. This CDR3 contains 15 residues. Trimming left V 8 bases short and J 0 bases short, with 14 bases between. In germline, CDR1 is SNHLY, CDR2 FYNNEI. The CDR3 region is CASSTGVSSGNTIYF. In nucleotides, the CDR3 is TGTGCCAGCTCCACCGGGGTTAGCTCTGGAAACACCATATATTTT.

This clonotype was seen repeatedly, ten times or more. The rearrangement uses TRBV27 and TRBJ1-5, with D unclear. Germline V gene sequence: CDR1 MNHEY, CDR2 SMNVEV (reference sequence). This CDR3 is 12 amino acids long. V was pared by 6 bases and J by 4 bases, with 7 bases between. CDR3 in amino acids: CASRAGNQPQHF. CDR3 DNA sequence: TGTGCCAGCAGGGCCGGGAATCAGCCCCAGCATTTT.

This clonotype came up many times. The chain combines TRBV5-1 with TRBJ2-5; 9 bases are a match to TRBD1. This CDR3 region has 16 residues. V was clipped by 4 bases and J by 1 base; unmatched bases: 8. Germline V gives CDR1 SGHRS, CDR2 YFSETQ. The CDR3 sequence: CASSGYRGLGQETQYF. The CDR3 DNA follows: TGCGCCAGCAGCGGATACAGGGGGCTAGGCCAAGAGACCCAGTACTTC.

This clonotype was seen many times. CDR3 sequence: CASSDPGTVTEAFF. The CDR3 DNA reads as TGTGCCAGCAGTGACCCAGGAACAGTCACTGAAGCTTTCTTT. This chain links TRBV2 with TRBJ1-1; D not certain. The V end lost 3 bases, the J end lost 4 bases, and 12 bases lay between the germline ends. This CDR3 has 14 amino acids. CDR1 and CDR2 (germline): SNHLY, FYNNEI.

V usage is TRBV11-2 and J usage is TRBJ2-3; D is undetermined. The V gene's germline CDR1 is SGHAT and CDR2 FQNNGV. This CDR3 region has 15 residues. Trimming took 3 bases from V and 2 from J, leaving 12 bases between them. The CDR3 DNA is TGTGCCAGCAGCTTGGGCTATAGGAACACAGATACGCAGTATTTT. Protein product: CASSLGYRNTDTQYF.

This chain joins TRBV12-3 or TRBV12-4 and TRBJ2-7; weak D call: TRBD1 (5 bases). V shed 5 bases and J shed 0 bases, with 11 bases lying between them. CDR3 length: 14 residues. The CDR3: CASSLDKISYEQYF. The CDR3 coding sequence is TGTGCCAGCAGTCTGGACAAAATCTCCTACGAGCAGTACTTC.

This clonotype has at least ten counts. This sequence joins TRBV29-1 and TRBJ1-1; weak D call: TRBD1 (6 bases). The V gene's germline CDR1 is SQVTM and CDR2 ANQGSEA. The CDR3 contains 17 residues. Trimming took 0 bases from V and 1 from J, leaving 18 bases between them. CDR3 loop: CSVEENLIQGQNTEAFF. The CDR3 nucleotides read TGCAGCGTTGAAGAAAATCTGATACAGGGTCAGAACACTGAAGCTTTCTTT.